The rows below give T cell receptor beta chains drawn from one sample of a study of post-analysis software for immune sequencing data. MiXCR, run by TCRdb on the PCR reads, gives a single entry per CDR3 protein. Among roughly 170,000 distinct CDR3 sequences, approximately 31% were seen once, and the ten largest hold approximately 1.4%. What was sequenced was blood. These receptors were obtained from a girl aged 10-17 years with multiple sclerosis. The CDR3 runs from the conserved cysteine through the conserved F or W. A D gene is named only where the DNA matches it firmly. Clone size is not always given. Where it is, it says once, few, many or a class for expanded clones.

V	size	D	J	CDR3	DNA
TRBV13	many	TRBD2	TRBJ2-7	CASSSRGSGRDEQYF	TGTGCCAGCAGCTCCCGAGGTAGCGGGAGGGATGAGCAGTACTTC
TRBV20-1	many	.	TRBJ2-7	CSASRRDSTYEQYF	TGCAGTGCAAGTCGACGGGACTCCACCTACGAGCAGTACTTC
TRBV7-9	.	.	TRBJ1-2	CARTRWLEPGYTF	TGTGCCAGAACACGATGGCTAGAGCCTGGCTACACCTTC
TRBV11-2	.	.	TRBJ2-7	CASSPSGTDAYEQYF	TGTGCCAGCAGTCCCTCCGGGACTGACGCCTACGAGCAGTACTTC
TRBV11-3	few	.	TRBJ1-1	CASSLYGETEAFF	TGTGCCAGCAGCTTATACGGGGAAACTGAAGCTTTCTTT
TRBV27	.	.	TRBJ1-2	CASSLSRLYGYTF	TGTGCCAGCAGTTTATCCAGATTGTATGGCTACACCTTC
TRBV7-3	.	.	TRBJ2-7	CASSLTAGETYEQYF	TGTGCCAGCAGCTTAACCGCAGGGGAAACCTACGAGCAGTACTTC
TRBV7-3	.	TRBD1	TRBJ1-1	CASSPGQGRTEAFF	TGTGCCAGCAGCCCAGGACAGGGGCGGACTGAAGCTTTCTTT
TRBV4-1	many	TRBD1	TRBJ2-7	CASSHPGQGADEQYF	TGCGCCAGCAGCCACCCGGGACAGGGGGCGGACGAGCAGTACTTC
TRBV13	.	TRBD2	TRBJ2-1	CASSSLVGGMVGEQFF	TGTGCCAGCAGCTCCCTCGTGGGGGGGATGGTCGGTGAGCAGTTCTTC